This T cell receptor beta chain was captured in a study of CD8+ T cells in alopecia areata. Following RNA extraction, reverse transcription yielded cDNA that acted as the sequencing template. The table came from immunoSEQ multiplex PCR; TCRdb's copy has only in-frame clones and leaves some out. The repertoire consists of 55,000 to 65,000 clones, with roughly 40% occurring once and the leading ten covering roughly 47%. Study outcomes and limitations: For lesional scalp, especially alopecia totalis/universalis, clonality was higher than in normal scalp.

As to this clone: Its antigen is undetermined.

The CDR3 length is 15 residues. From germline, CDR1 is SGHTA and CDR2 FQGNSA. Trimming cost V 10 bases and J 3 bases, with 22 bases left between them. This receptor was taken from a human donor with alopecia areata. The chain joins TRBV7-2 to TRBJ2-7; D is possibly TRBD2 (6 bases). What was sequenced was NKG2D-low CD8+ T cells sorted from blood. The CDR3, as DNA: TGTGCCACCGATCCCGTGGGGGAGGACCACTACGAGCAGTACTTC. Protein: CATDPVGEDHYEQYF. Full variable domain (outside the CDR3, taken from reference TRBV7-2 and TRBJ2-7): GAGVSQSPSNKVTEKGKDVELRCDPISGHTALYWYRQSLGQGLEFLIYFQGNSAPDKSGLPSDRFSAERTGGSVSTLTIQRTQQEDSAVYLCATDPVGEDHYEQYFGPGTRLTVT.